This TCR beta chain was sequenced in a study of cytomegalovirus exposure and HLA in healthy donors (dated by TCRdb to the late 2010s). Describing the broader study: An earlier analysis of roughly 610 of the donors reported about 260 Gb of sequence data and 117 million unique TCR beta sequences obtained from around 170 million T cells. An early release that covered about 600 HLA-typed donors contained around 330 gigabases of sequencing data and around 85 million unique TCR sequences. Among the roughly 370 genotyped donors, about 83% belonged to the genetic ancestry cluster associated with self-reported Caucasian donors. The aim of the study was to test whether cataloging public T cell receptors could identify signatures of past pathogen exposure. The study used immunosequencing to profile the T cell repertoires of under 700 subjects and linked those repertoires to cytomegalovirus serostatus. A separate validation cohort of roughly 130 different subjects was used in addition to the approximately 640-subject first cohort. To predict cytomegalovirus infection status, the study brought together high-throughput TCR immunosequencing, statistical association of individual TCRs with disease status, and machine learning. A later analysis re-analyzed previously published TCR beta repertoires from about 600 donors and added high-resolution HLA genotyping to study TCR occurrence patterns. In the later analysis, no new phenotypic data were used to find candidate immune exposures; instead, reliance was placed on TCR beta sequences and their occurrence across donors. In an earlier analysis of 550 to 700 of the donors, high-throughput TCR beta sequencing was used to judge whether each TCR beta V gene segment behaved as functional or pseudogenic. Donor age, sex, ethnicity and CMV serostatus were collected together with the repertoire data. In a later genetic analysis, genome-wide SNP genotypes for about three fifths of the 666 donors were used, and that subset was treated as a discovery cohort. All discovery cohort repertoires had been generated on a single sequencing platform. Both class I and class II loci were covered by HLA typing, at four-digit resolution. Typing coverage varied by locus: roughly 629-640 donors for A, B, C, DRB1 and DQB1; about 520 for DQA1; some 610 for DPA1; approximately 490 for DPB1. Roughly 5 DR-DQ haplotypes were handled as single units for association and clustering because linkage in the cohort was strong. Across about 380 genotyped donors of the cohort, an average of roughly 230,000 unique TCR beta nucleotide sequences per donor were sequenced, and roughly 17% of those sequences were non-productive.

Concerning this clone itself: Which antigen it targets is not known. Within one base of it there is no much larger clone, and no base qualities were kept.

The cohort was made up of several hundred healthy bone marrow donors. At the time of sampling, all cohort members were nominally healthy, though unrecorded immune exposures were likely present. The donor tested CMV seropositive, placing the donor among the 290 or so seropositive members of the cohort. A peripheral blood sample was collected from each donor, and TCR beta sequencing was performed on peripheral blood mononuclear cells. Genomic DNA was extracted from the blood cell samples with the Qiagen DNeasy Blood Extraction Kit. V gives up 0 bases and J gives up 9 bases, and the segment between their germline ends measures 16 bases. Counted from cysteine to phenylalanine, this CDR3 has 16 amino acids. Just CDR3 DNA is preserved here, 48 bases in frame from base 1. CDR1 and CDR2 are drawn from the germline V gene (reference sequence): SGHNT, YYREEE. Broader findings and caveats from the paper: A group of highly shared sequence variants was considered likely to be a technical artifact of the sequencing pipeline. In a later analysis, the rate of TCR association differed among HLA loci, with DRB1 alleles having the most associated TCRs and HLA-C alleles having the fewest. According to a later analysis, parvovirus B19, influenza, CMV and Epstein-Barr virus appeared linked to several top co-occurrence clusters. The earlier analysis of nearly 600 of the donors excluded seventeen rarely observed V segments, including chromosome 9 orphons, because counts were too low. At a false discovery rate of 0.05, a later analysis linked 16,951 TCR beta sequences to specific HLA alleles. Only TCR beta chains were sequenced in this cohort, and the absence of alpha or paired-chain data limited detectable features. In both the original and validation cohorts, the classifier was reported to diagnose cytomegalovirus status with high specificity and sensitivity. Because some donors lacked HLA typing at each locus, the association tests relied only on the typed subset. A further reported finding was that TCR beta sequences accurately predicted the HLA-A and HLA-B alleles for most subjects in the first cohort. Assigning TCR associations to individual alleles was difficult when HLA alleles, especially DR and DQ, strongly co-occurred. Some IMGT-functional V segments, including TRBV6-2 and TRBV6-3, could not be told apart with the 87-base-pair reads, so those segments were excluded. According to a later analysis, most CMV-associated TCR beta chains appeared to be HLA-restricted, and the HLA associations seemed to be driven largely by CMV exposure. Most TCR sequences were observed very rarely across donors, whereas some public TCRs were present in many individuals. In a later genetic analysis, a missense DCLRE1C variant was associated with V-gene and J-gene trimming of TCR beta chains, and the association was replicated in an independent cohort. The study listed 164 TCR beta chains as associated with cytomegalovirus. A later genetic analysis reported fewer N-insertions in productive TCRs among donors in an Asian-associated ancestry cluster than the approximately 700-donor mean. In vitro tests confirmed that a few of the cytomegalovirus-associated TCR beta chains recognize cytomegalovirus antigens. A later analysis found that HLA-associated TCR beta chains were more clonally expanded and had lower generation probabilities than equally common non-associated chains. The authors suggested that the approach could potentially be extended to other disease states and immunological phenotypes. Immune exposure information for the cohort was limited to CMV serostatus. In an earlier analysis of some 550 of the donors, most TCR beta V segments were observed in productive rearrangements about 87% or about 30% of the time, broadly matching IMGT annotations. Correlated functional status among segregating V segments might be attributable to linkage disequilibrium, but an unknown experimental factor could not be ruled out. Presence/absence analyses assumed roughly uniform sequencing depth across donors, an assumption that may not hold.

The library was generated by the immunoSEQ multiplex PCR assay. The multiplex PCR relied on a mix of 60 forward primers for TCR Vbeta segments and 13 reverse primers for TCR Jbeta segments. A multiplex PCR assay on genomic DNA amplified the CDR3 region of rearranged TCR beta genes. The Illumina HiSeq System was used to sequence the amplified TCR beta libraries as 87-base-pair reads. The original methods were these. A later analysis tallied some 79 million unique TCR beta chains across the 666 repertoires, and 10 million to 11 million of those chains were shared by two or more donors. Raw reads were error-corrected and collapsed into unique sequences with a nearest-neighbor algorithm that merged closely related sequences to remove PCR and sequencing errors. To assign V, D and J gene segments, CDR3 sequences were aligned to IMGT reference sequences. For a sequence to be retained, a match of at least six nucleotides was required to both a V gene segment and a J gene segment. A rearrangement was called productive if the CDR3 had no stop codons and remained in frame with V and J, and every other rearrangement was called non-productive. Following IMGT convention, CDR3 was defined as the stretch from the second conserved V-encoded cysteine up to the conserved J-encoded phenylalanine. Sequences without an unambiguous match to a single V gene segment were excluded from the earlier analysis of approximately 600 of the donors. In an earlier analysis of 587 of the donors, V segments were called functional above 56.7% productive rearrangements and were called segregating when the between-donor standard deviation exceeded 5%. A statistical classification framework was built for diagnosing cytomegalovirus status from the catalog of TCR beta chain sequences. A later analysis assigned V and J genes by comparing TCR nucleotide sequences with IMGT/GENE-DB human TR gene sequences. The TCRdist pipeline was used in a later analysis to assign CDR3 sequences and most-parsimonious VDJ recombination scenarios. In a later analysis, each TCR beta chain was defined by its CDR3 amino acid sequence together with its V-gene family, and reads without a unique V-gene family were excluded. To address suspected cross-contamination and a sequencing artifact, a later analysis removed some 620 highly shared, low-generation-probability nucleotide sequences. In a later analysis, a clonal expansion index for each public chain was calculated from normalized within-repertoire ranks of inferred template counts. Generation probabilities in a later analysis came from a VDJ recombination model fitted to out-of-frame rearrangements, and those results were checked against IGoR. Hypergeometric tests were used in a later analysis to score TCR-TCR, TCR-HLA and TCR-CMV co-occurrence, with a repertoire-size bias correction applied to the TCR pairs. In a later analysis, false discovery rates were estimated by permuting HLA or CMV assignments 20 times. In a later analysis, co-occurring TCRs were grouped using DBSCAN, with TCRdist sequence similarity added in when clustering inside HLA-allele-positive subsets. Co-occurrence clustering excluded repertoires with fewer than 30,000 or more than 120,000 public chains, plus five with anomalous nucleotide sharing. TCRdb mirrors the immuneACCESS table, restricted to in-frame sequences. Some clones are absent from its copies; in checked studies, under half trace to an unresolved V gene, and the reason for the others is unknown. V, J and clone size reflect that table, while D and trimming were determined from the DNA. This sample comprises approximately 210,000 clones, 70% to 80% of them detected only once. The ten largest account for more than 1.5% of the sample.

The receptor was derived from a girl between 5 and 17 years old in good health and CMV-seropositive. Sequenced sample: PBMCs. This chain joins TRBV5-4 to TRBJ1-6; the D gene cannot be resolved reliably. The bases read TGTGCCAGCAGCTTGGACGGCGGCTATAACCTTTCACCCCTCCACTTT. Translation gives CASSLDGGYNLSPLHF.